The 17 T cell receptor beta chains below all came from one sample that was sequenced in a study of cytomegalovirus exposure and HLA in healthy donors (dated by TCRdb to 2016 to 2017). The receptor library was made with the immunoSEQ multiplex PCR assay. For the multiplex PCR, a mixture combining 60 forward primers for TCR Vbeta segments and 13 reverse primers for TCR Jbeta segments was used. TCRdb re-hosts the immuneACCESS table, in-frame sequences only. Its copies lack some clones; in the studies checked, an unresolved V gene accounts for under half of them, and the cause for the rest is not known. For this sample there are roughly 200,000 clones; 75% to 85% appear just once. The ten largest clones capture more than 3.5% of the sample. The source material was PBMCs. The origin of the receptors is a woman aged 55 to 70 in good health and CMV-seropositive.

The chain uses TRBV28 and TRBJ2-3; 9 bases are shared with TRBD1. Germline trimming cut 1 base from V and 13 bases from J; bases unmatched to any gene: 6. Germline CDR1 MDHEN, CDR2 SYDVKM. The CDR3 is made up of 13 amino acids. CDR3 amino acids: CASSLSDRGSEYF. Written as DNA, the CDR3 is TGTGCCAGCAGTTTATCCGACAGGGGGTCGGAGTATTTT.

The chain is built from TRBV4-2 and TRBJ1-2, with TRBD1 identical over 7 bases. V was clipped by 2 bases and J by 3 bases; unmatched bases: 0. This CDR3 region has 13 residues. Germline V gives CDR1 LGHNA, CDR2 YNFKEQ. The CDR3 DNA is TGTGCCAGCAGCCAAACAGGGGACTATGGCTACACCTTC. It codes for CASSQTGDYGYTF.

The chain combines TRBV18 with TRBJ1-2; D may be TRBD1 (5 bases). The length of the CDR3 is 13 residues. The germline V and J ends were trimmed by 3 bases and 7 bases, with 12 bases remaining between them. The germline CDR1 and CDR2 sequences are KGHSH and LQKENI. The CDR3, as DNA: TGTGCCAGCTCACCCGCAGGGATGTCTGGCTACACCTTC. It specifies CASSPAGMSGYTF.

The sample holds one count of this clone. The chain combines TRBV4-3 with TRBJ2-2; no firm D call. The CDR3 totals 15 residues. The V and J ends lost 0 bases and 4 bases respectively, with 9 bases between them. Per germline, CDR1 LGHNA and CDR2 YSLEER. CDR3 sequence reads: CASSQDLAFTGELFF. CDR3 nucleotides: TGCGCCAGCAGCCAAGATCTTGCGTTCACCGGGGAGCTGTTTTTT.

V gene TRBV5-4 combines with J gene TRBJ2-7; TRBD1 matches at 10 bases. J gave up 6 bases and V 3 bases, and 3 bases lay outside the gene matches. This CDR3 contains 13 residues. CDR1 SGHNT and CDR2 YYREEE come from the germline V gene (reference sequence). CDR3 in amino acids: CASSWDRGPEQYF. For the CDR3, the DNA is TGTGCCAGCAGCTGGGACAGGGGACCCGAGCAGTACTTC.

This chain joins TRBV6-5 and TRBJ2-7; 9 bases are a match to TRBD1. CDR3 length equals 15 residues. Trimming at V came to 4 bases and at J to 2 bases, leaving 6 bases not matched to a gene. The germline V gene has CDR1 MNHEY and CDR2 SVGAGI. CDR3 coding DNA: TGTGCCAGCAGTTCGACAGGGGGGATTCCCTACGAGCAGTACTTC. This encodes CASSSTGGIPYEQYF.

This clone was counted between two and nine times. This sequence joins TRBV7-3 and TRBJ2-2; no reliable D call. V was pared by 1 base and J by 0 bases, with 6 bases between. The germline V gene encodes CDR1 SGHTA and CDR2 FQGTGA. The CDR3 consists of 15 residues. The CDR3 region is CASSLKQANTGELFF. CDR3 coding DNA: TGTGCCAGCAGCTTAAAGCAAGCGAACACCGGGGAGCTGTTTTTT.

V gene TRBV30 combines with J gene TRBJ1-2, with D possibly being TRBD1 (5 bases). CDR3 length: 15 residues. V lost 7 bases, J lost 4 bases, and 22 bases lay in between. From germline, CDR1 is GTSNPN and CDR2 SVGIG (reference sequence). CDR3 sequence: CASPAGDLGGYGYTF. As DNA, the CDR3 is TGTGCCTCACCCGCCGGGGACCTGGGGGGCTATGGCTACACCTTC.

This chain joins TRBV5-4 and TRBJ2-3, with TRBD1 identical over 7 bases. The CDR3 is 14 amino acids. CDR1 and CDR2 from the germline V gene are SGHNT and YYREEE (reference sequence). Trimming cost V 1 base and J 4 bases; bases outside gene matches: 3. The CDR3 loop reads CASSLKTGSDTQYF. The CDR3 DNA follows: TGTGCCAGCAGCTTGAAGACAGGGTCAGATACGCAGTATTTT. The whole variable domain, remainder taken from reference TRBV5-4 and TRBJ2-3, is ETGVTQSPTHLIKTRGQQVTLRCSSQSGHNTVSWYQQALGQGPQFIFQYYREEENGRGNFPPRFSGLQFPNYSSELNVNALELDDSALYLCASSLKTGSDTQYFGPGTRLTVL.

The rearrangement joins TRBV29-1 to TRBJ2-2, with D hard to call. Between the trimmed V and J ends, which lost 7 bases and 2 bases, there was a span of 8 bases. The CDR3 covers 12 residues. Germline CDR1 reads SQVTM; CDR2 reads ANQGSEA. CDR3 sequence reads: CSAPSNTGELFF. CDR3 nucleotides: TGCAGCGCCCCCTCCAACACCGGGGAGCTGTTTTTT.

J is TRBJ2-7 and V is TRBV19; maybe TRBD1 (5 bases). The length of the CDR3 is 15 residues. Germline V gene sequence: CDR1 LNHDA, CDR2 SQIVND (reference sequence). The V end was cut by 0 bases, the J end by 0 bases, with 9 bases between. CDR3 DNA sequence: TGTGCCAGTAGTATAGAAGGGGATAGCTCCTACGAGCAGTACTTC. Protein product: CASSIEGDSSYEQYF.

J is TRBJ1-2 and V is TRBV6-1, with D perhaps TRBD1 (5 bases). This CDR3 region has 15 residues. CDR1 and CDR2 (germline): MNHNS, SASEGT. V was clipped by 0 bases and J by 5 bases, with 13 bases between them. CDR3 in DNA: TGTGCCAGCAGTGAAGCGGCGCCAGGGCTTTATGGCTACACCTTC. It encodes CASSEAAPGLYGYTF.

The chain is built from TRBV4-2 and TRBJ2-5; 12 nucleotides match TRBD2. Germline lookup yields CDR1 LGHNA and CDR2 YNFKEQ. The CDR3 is 17 amino acids. With 3 bases clipped from V and 4 bases from J, the junction kept 9 bases outside the gene matches. CDR3 coding DNA: TGTGCCAGCAGCCAGACGTCTAGCGGGGGGGCGTCAGAGACCCAGTACTTC. The encoded protein is CASSQTSSGGASETQYF.

The V and J genes are TRBV7-2 and TRBJ2-1, with D perhaps TRBD1 (6 bases). CDR3 length: 18 amino acids. Germline values: CDR1 SGHTA, CDR2 FQGNSA. The germline V and J ends were trimmed by 1 base and 4 bases, with 20 bases remaining between them. CDR3 DNA sequence: TGTGCCAGCAGCTTAGAGGAGAGCAGGGGCCTCTTGTACAATGAGCAGTTCTTC. Its protein is CASSLEESRGLLYNEQFF.

This sequence joins TRBV19 and TRBJ1-1; a weak D match, TRBD1 (6 bases). CDR1 and CDR2 from the germline V gene are LNHDA and SQIVND (reference sequence). Deletions cut 5 bases from V and 0 bases from J, with 13 bases between. The CDR3 has 15 amino acids. This CDR3 reads CASSEDRGVNTEAFF. The CDR3 DNA reads TGTGCCAGTAGTGAGGACAGAGGGGTGAACACTGAAGCTTTCTTT.

This rearrangement joins TRBV27 to TRBJ2-3; 13 bases are a match to TRBD2. Germline CDR1 and CDR2: MNHEY and SMNVEV (reference sequence). This CDR3 is built from 14 residues. The junction had 3 bases not matched to a gene; V was cut back by 3 bases and J by 9 bases. The CDR3 bases are TGTGCCAGCAGTTTTCGGACTAGCGGGGGAACGCAGTATTTT. It encodes CASSFRTSGGTQYF.

To note about this clone: The junction shows a germline mismatch at one end, possibly a read error. The chain recombines TRBV7-9 with TRBJ2-2, with TRBD1 as a possible D gene (6 bases). The germline V gene has CDR1 SEHNR and CDR2 FQNEAQ (reference sequence). CDR3 length: 15 amino acids. CDR3 protein: CSSSLQGRNTGELFF. CDR3 DNA: TGTTCCAGCAGCTTACAGGGTAGGAACACCGGGGAGCTGTTTTTT.